This T cell receptor (beta chain) comes out of a study of beta chain features in type 1 diabetes. Study conclusions and caveats: Patients and controls would share equally any PCR tilt toward shorter templates. Moderately but significantly shorter TCRB CDR3s were found in Type 1 diabetes patients in all four CD4+ subsets.

Details on this clone: Antigen specificity is unknown.

Expressed TCRB transcripts were sequenced after all isolated RNA was converted to cDNA. For naive, central memory and regulatory T cell samples, reads averaged about 3.5 million. Sequencing was performed with immunoSEQ multiplex PCR; in TCRdb, only in-frame clones are kept and a portion is missing. Seen here are about 700,000 clones, around an eighth observed once, and the top ten hold 0.02% to 0.025%. Germline CDR1 is MNHEY and CDR2 is SMNVEV (reference sequence). The CDR3 length is 16 residues. V was pared by 5 bases and J by 7 bases, with 14 bases of the junction left unmatched. Sequencing input: naive CD4+ T cells from blood. The TCR sequence derives from a man aged 18 to 29 with type 1 diabetes. V usage is TRBV27 and J usage is TRBJ1-5; 7 bases map to TRBD1. CDR3 loop: CASSAYEQGMEQPQHF. CDR3 bases: TGTGCCAGCAGTGCATATGAACAGGGGATGGAGCAGCCCCAGCATTTT.